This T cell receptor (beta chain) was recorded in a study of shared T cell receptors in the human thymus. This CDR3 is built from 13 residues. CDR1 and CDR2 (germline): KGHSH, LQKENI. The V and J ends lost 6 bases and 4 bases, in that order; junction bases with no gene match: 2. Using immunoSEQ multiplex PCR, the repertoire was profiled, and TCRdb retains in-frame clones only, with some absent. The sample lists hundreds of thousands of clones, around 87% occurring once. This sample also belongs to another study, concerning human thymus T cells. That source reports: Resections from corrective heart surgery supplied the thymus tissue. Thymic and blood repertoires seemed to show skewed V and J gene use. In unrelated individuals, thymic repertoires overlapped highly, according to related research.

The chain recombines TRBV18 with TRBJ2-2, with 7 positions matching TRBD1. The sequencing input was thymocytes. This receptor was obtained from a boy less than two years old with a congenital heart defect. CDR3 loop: CASSAGGTGELFF. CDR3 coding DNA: TGTGCCAGCTCCGCAGGGGGCACCGGGGAGCTGTTTTTT. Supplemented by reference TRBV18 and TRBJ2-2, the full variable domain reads NAGVMQNPRHLVRRRGQEARLRCSPMKGHSHVYWYRQLPEEGLKFMVYLQKENIIDESGMPKERFSAEFPKEGPSILRIQQVVRGDSAAYFCASSAGGTGELFFGEGSRLTVL.